The sequence of this T cell receptor (beta chain) was determined in a study of early T cells in non-severe SARS-CoV-2 infection. Across the study: The sequenced material was bulk RNA from unsorted whole blood, and its chains were unpaired. Study-wide points: Private and CD4 specificities were missed by VDJdb matching, skewed to anti-spike CD8.

This clonotype occurred many times. Its antigen is as yet unknown. Researchers attached unique molecular identifiers to individual cDNA molecules. TCRdb ran MiXCR on the 5' RACE reads and lists one entry per CDR3 protein. The profile covers tens of thousands of distinct CDR3 sequences, with 4% appearing a single time and roughly 3% taken by the ten largest. This CDR3 region has 15 residues. Losses at the gene ends were 6 bases for V and 4 bases for J; bases not matched to a gene: 10. The sequencing input was whole blood. The receptor was derived from an adult who was a healthcare worker with PCR-confirmed SARS-CoV-2 infection or an uninfected control (not recorded which). The chain recombines TRBV12-3 or TRBV12-4 with TRBJ2-7, with 9 bases matching TRBD1. The CDR3 here is CASSLTTGGWYEQYF. The CDR3 coding sequence is TGTGCCAGCAGCCTTACAACAGGGGGCTGGTACGAGCAGTACTTC.